This T cell receptor beta chain was identified during a study of identical twins. Each CDR3 protein is one row after TCRdb ran MiXCR on the 5' RACE reads. Here the sample spans roughly 770,000 distinct CDR3 sequences, roughly 18% being singletons. The V and J ends lost 4 bases and 8 bases, in that order; junction bases with no gene match: 6. From germline, CDR1 is SGHDN and CDR2 FVKESK. The CDR3 is 16 residues long. This sample was shared with a second study, whose subject was T cells expressing NK-cell markers.

The receptor was isolated from a woman between 18 and 29 years old in good health. Sequencing input: PBMCs. This sequence joins TRBV14 and TRBJ2-1; 15 nucleotides line up with TRBD2. Here the CDR3 reads CASSRGLAGGWDEQFF. As DNA, the CDR3 is TGTGCCAGCAGCCGGGGACTAGCGGGAGGTTGGGATGAGCAGTTCTTC. The variable domain in full, completed from reference TRBV14 and TRBJ2-1, reads EAGVTQFPSHSVIEKGQTVTLRCDPISGHDNLYWYRRVMGKEIKFLLHFVKESKQDESGMPNNRFLAERTGGTYSTLKVQPAELEDSGVYFCASSRGLAGGWDEQFFGPGTRLTVL.